These 19 T cell receptor beta chains were all obtained from the same sample, sequenced in a study of a mutant IDH1 vaccine in newly diagnosed glioma. Regarding time point: baseline, week 1 (first vaccination visit). Treatment: pre-vaccination baseline after standard-of-care therapy. TCRdb's table, derived via immunoSEQ multiplex PCR, lists solely in-frame clones and lacks some. The sample contains fewer than 50,000 clones, about nine tenths of which appear only once. Here the sequenced sample was PBMCs, taken from a glioma patient treated with radiotherapy, temozolomide or both. The origin of the receptors is a man between 18 and 35 years old with glioma.

This chain joins TRBV9 and TRBJ1-5; no reliable D call. Germline lookup yields CDR1 SGDLS and CDR2 YYNGEE. The V end lost 0 bases, the J end lost 3 bases, and 7 bases lay between the germline ends. This CDR3 is built from 14 residues. This CDR3 is CASSVGGINQPQHF. For the CDR3, the DNA is TGTGCCAGCAGCGTAGGAGGGATCAATCAGCCCCAGCATTTT.

The chain couples TRBV30 to TRBJ2-3; D gene unclear. From germline, CDR1 is GTSNPN and CDR2 SVGIG (reference sequence). The V gene lost 0 bases and the J gene lost 3 bases, with 1 base spanning the gap. The CDR3 sequence is 11 residues long. Here the CDR3 reads CAWSVTDTQYF. The CDR3 DNA reads as TGTGCCTGGAGTGTGACAGATACGCAGTATTTT. The entire variable domain, with the rest obtained from reference TRBV30 and TRBJ2-3, is as follows: SQTIHQWPATLVQPVGSPLSLECTVEGTSNPNLYWYRQAAGRGLQLLFYSVGIGQISSEVPQNLSASRPQDRQFILSSKKLLLSDSGFYLCAWSVTDTQYFGPGTRLTVL.

The chain carries TRBV28 and TRBJ2-2; D is unresolved. CDR3 size: 12 residues. Per germline, CDR1 MDHEN and CDR2 SYDVKM. Trimming took 8 bases from V and 6 from J, leaving 10 bases between them. The CDR3 nucleotides are TGTGCCAGCCGGAAGGGTTCCGGGGAGCTGTTTTTT. This translates into CASRKGSGELFF.

The chain has TRBV11-2 and TRBJ2-1; possibly TRBD1 or TRBD2 for D (5 bases each). CDR1 and CDR2 from the germline V gene are SGHAT and FQNNGV. V was trimmed by 5 bases and J by 5 bases, leaving 16 bases between them. The CDR3 contains 15 residues. The CDR3 is CASSGNRDANNEQFF. CDR3 bases: TGTGCCAGCAGCGGTAACCGGGACGCAAACAATGAGCAGTTCTTC.

This rearrangement joins TRBV29-1 to TRBJ1-1; no clear D. The CDR3 has 14 amino acids. The V end was cut by 4 bases, the J end by 1 base, with 13 bases between. Germline lookup yields CDR1 SQVTM and CDR2 ANQGSEA. In DNA, the CDR3 is TGCAGCGTTGGAGTGTCAGTTAAGAACACTGAAGCTTTCTTT. It translates to CSVGVSVKNTEAFF.

This clone turned up a few times. The chain has TRBV10-3 and TRBJ1-5; D might be TRBD1 (6 bases). Germline values: CDR1 ENHRY, CDR2 SYGVKD. The CDR3 covers 16 residues. The germline V and J ends were trimmed by 0 bases and 8 bases, with 17 bases remaining between them. CDR3 sequence reads: CAISESNTGGLEPQHF. The CDR3 bases are TGTGCCATCAGTGAGTCGAATACCGGGGGGCTGGAGCCCCAGCATTTT.

The chain combines TRBV4-1 with TRBJ2-3; TRBD2 is a possible D gene (6 bases). This CDR3 has 14 residues. V was trimmed by 7 bases and J by 4 bases, leaving 15 bases between them. Germline CDR1 and CDR2: MGHRA and YSYEKL. CDR3 protein: CASMREEMADTQYF. Written as DNA, the CDR3 is TGCGCCAGCATGCGGGAAGAGATGGCAGATACGCAGTATTTT.

The chain recombines TRBV5-1 with TRBJ1-2, with 7 bases identical to TRBD1. CDR1 and CDR2 from the germline V gene are SGHRS and YFSETQ. CDR3 length: 15 residues. V trimming: 1 base; J trimming: 0 bases; junction bases outside the gene matches: 3. CDR3 sequence: CASSLSGTANYGYTF. DNA of the CDR3: TGCGCCAGCAGCTTGTCTGGGACAGCTAACTATGGCTACACCTTC.

This clone was seen once. The chain couples TRBV5-6 to TRBJ2-2; TRBD2 is a possible D gene (6 bases). Germline values: CDR1 SGHDT, CDR2 YYEEEE. The CDR3 extends over 18 amino acids. V lost 0 bases to trimming and J lost 1 base, with 16 bases between them. CDR3 loop: CASSLGHPEGLNTGELFF. The DNA of the CDR3 is TGTGCCAGCAGCTTGGGCCATCCGGAGGGCCTGAACACCGGGGAGCTGTTTTTT.

V is TRBV28 and J is TRBJ2-5; D assignment may be TRBD1 or TRBD2 (5 bases each). Germline CDR1 MDHEN, CDR2 SYDVKM. This CDR3 is built from 11 residues. The ends were cut back, 4 bases at V and 6 bases at J, with 6 bases in the middle. The CDR3 is CASSWGKTQYF. CDR3 DNA: TGTGCCAGCAGTTGGGGGAAGACCCAGTACTTC.

This clone was detected only once. J is TRBJ2-5 and V is TRBV5-1; 9 bases line up with TRBD2. Germline V CDR1 and CDR2: SGHRS, YFSETQ. V trimming: 0 bases; J trimming: 5 bases; junction bases outside the gene matches: 8. The CDR3 is 16 amino acids. The CDR3 DNA sequence: TGCGCCAGCAGCTTGGAGTCTAGCGGGACGGGGGAGACCCAGTACTTC. Protein: CASSLESSGTGETQYF.

CDR3: CASSVGGGDAEAFF. The DNA for the CDR3 is TGTGCCAGCAGCGTAGGAGGGGGGGATGCTGAAGCTTTCTTT. The chain links TRBV9 to TRBJ1-1, with D possibly matching TRBD1 (6 bases). In germline, CDR1 is SGDLS, CDR2 YYNGEE. There are 14 residues in the CDR3. Deletions cut 0 bases from V and 6 bases from J, with 12 bases between.

The chain uses TRBV5-4 and TRBJ1-1, with D perhaps matching TRBD1 (6 bases). Germline CDR1 and CDR2: SGHNT and YYREEE (reference sequence). V gave up 0 bases and J gave up 3 bases, with 9 bases separating them. The CDR3 sequence is 14 residues long. CDR3 coding DNA: TGTGCCAGCAGCTTGGGGCAGGGGTACACTGAAGCTTTCTTT. It yields the protein CASSLGQGYTEAFF.

The rearrangement uses TRBV18 and TRBJ2-7; TRBD1 matches at 9 bases. J was trimmed by 6 bases and V by 2 bases; bases with no gene match: 8. This CDR3 has 15 residues. Germline CDR1 and CDR2: KGHSH and LQKENI. CDR3 nucleotides: TGTGCCAGCTCACCATCCGGGACAGGGATGGGCGAGCAGTACTTC. Protein product: CASSPSGTGMGEQYF.

CDR3 protein: CASSSGPTDTQYF. CDR3 coding DNA: TGTGCCAGCAGCAGCGGACCAACAGATACGCAGTATTTT. The chain couples TRBV7-6 to TRBJ2-3; maybe TRBD2 (5 bases). Trimming left V 5 bases short and J 3 bases short, with 9 bases between. Germline lookup yields CDR1 SGHVS and CDR2 FNYEAQ. This CDR3 region has 13 residues.

The V call is TRBV2, the J call TRBJ2-1; 10 bases agree with TRBD1. Germline V lookup: CDR1 SNHLY, CDR2 FYNNEI. The CDR3 spans 14 residues. V dropped 3 bases and J dropped 9; count of bases not matched to a gene: 5. The chain's CDR3 is CASSEGDRGAEQFF. CDR3 in DNA: TGTGCCAGCAGTGAGGGGGACAGGGGAGCTGAGCAGTTCTTC.

The rearrangement joins TRBV4-1 to TRBJ1-6; D is undetermined. The V gene lost 0 bases and the J gene lost 4 bases, with 13 bases spanning the gap. The CDR3 extends over 17 amino acids. Germline CDR1 reads MGHRA; CDR2 reads YSYEKL. The CDR3 protein is CASSQEPLLSYNSPLHF. The CDR3 DNA reads as TGCGCCAGCAGCCAAGAACCCCTTCTCTCTTATAATTCACCCCTCCACTTT.

V and J are TRBV7-2 and TRBJ1-2, with D possibly TRBD1 on 6 matching bases. Per the germline V gene, CDR1 is SGHTA and CDR2 is FQGNSA. V lost 4 bases and J 2 bases, leaving 14 bases between the germline ends. CDR3 length: 15 residues. The CDR3 bases are TGTGCCAGCAGCTCCCGACAGGAGCAAAACTATGGCTACACCTTC. It is translated as CASSSRQEQNYGYTF.

V is TRBV6-1 and J is TRBJ1-3; D gene unclear. This CDR3 spans 15 amino acids. Germline CDR1 MNHNS, CDR2 SASEGT. The ends were cut back, 2 bases at V and 0 bases at J, with 8 bases in the middle. In DNA, the CDR3 is TGTGCCAGCAGTGAAAGCGAGTCCTCTGGAAACACCATATATTTT. Protein: CASSESESSGNTIYF.